The 25 T cell receptor beta chains below come from one sample, sequenced in a study of T cells in Graves' hyperthyroidism and ophthalmopathy. Using RNA transcripts as the source, TCR beta CDR3 regions were amplified. Using the HTBI primer set, a first-round RT-PCR was run on the TCR CDR3. A single record per CDR3 protein comes from TCRdb applying MiXCR to the multiplex PCR reads. This table has approximately 400,000 distinct CDR3 sequences, roughly 14% appearing once. Sequencing used blood. The receptors come from a woman in her twenties or thirties with Graves' ophthalmopathy.

The chain has TRBV2 and TRBJ2-7; no clear D. CDR1 and CDR2 from the germline V gene are SNHLY and FYNNEI. V lost 1 base, J lost 3 bases, and 10 bases lay in between. The CDR3 loop spans 14 amino acids. In DNA, the CDR3 is TGTGCCAGCAGTGAAGTCCTGGGGATCTACGAGCAGTACTTC. Translated: CASSEVLGIYEQYF.

This chain links TRBV29-1 with TRBJ2-4, with TRBD2 identical over 8 bases. The CDR3 consists of 13 residues. The J segment lost 9 bases and the V segment lost 8 bases, leaving 12 bases of the junction unmatched. Germline assignment: CDR1 SQVTM and CDR2 ANQGSEA. The CDR3 sequence: CSSSGLDGGIQYF. In DNA, the CDR3 is TGCAGCTCCTCGGGACTAGATGGGGGCATTCAGTACTTC.

This clonotype occurred many times. The chain is built from TRBV30 and TRBJ1-1; D might be TRBD1 (5 bases). Germline CDR1 is GTSNPN and CDR2 is SVGIG (reference sequence). There are 10 residues in the CDR3. V lost 3 bases and J 8 bases, leaving 7 bases between the germline ends. The CDR3 sequence is CAWRQAEAFF. As DNA, the CDR3 is TGTGCCTGGAGACAGGCAGAAGCTTTCTTT.

For this clonotype: This may arise from a read error, as a much more abundant clone is one base away. The CDR3 end shows no conserved phenylalanine or tryptophan, and so a read error is likely. The chain recombines TRBV20-1 with TRBJ2-5; D possibly corresponds to TRBD1 (6 bases). In germline, CDR1 is DFQATT, CDR2 SNEGSKA (reference sequence). The CDR3 has 13 amino acids. V gave up 6 bases and J gave up 3 bases, with 14 bases separating them. In DNA form, the CDR3 reads TGCAGTGCGCCCGGGACATCTGAAGAGACCCAGTACTCC. It codes for CSAPGTSEETQYS.

About this clonotype itself: One end of the junction varies from germline; a read error may be responsible. The chain joins TRBV24-1 to TRBJ2-5; 11 bases are a match to TRBD2. The CDR3 extends over 13 amino acids. Germline values: CDR1 KGHDR, CDR2 SFDVKD. CDR3 in amino acids: CAASASGGWTQYF. Here the CDR3 DNA reads TGTGCCGCCAGTGCTAGCGGGGGGTGGACCCAGTACTTC.

This clonotype was seen many times. The chain couples TRBV5-6 to TRBJ2-5; 8 bases are a match to TRBD1. V lost 4 bases, J lost 2 bases, and 1 base stayed unmatched. Germline lookup yields CDR1 SGHDT and CDR2 YYEEEE. This CDR3 has 13 residues. DNA for the CDR3: TGTGCCAGCAGCCGGACAGGGCAAGAGACCCAGTACTTC. It yields the protein CASSRTGQETQYF.

This clonotype occurred a few times. The rearrangement uses TRBV6-5 and TRBJ2-3; either TRBD1 or TRBD2 may fit D (6 bases each). Deletions cut 0 bases from V and 7 bases from J, with 8 bases between. The CDR3 covers 13 residues. The germline V gene encodes CDR1 MNHEY and CDR2 SVGAGI. The CDR3 here is CASSYSGGYTQYF. The CDR3 DNA follows: TGTGCCAGCAGTTACTCAGGGGGGTATACGCAGTATTTT.

This clonotype was counted between two and nine times. This chain links TRBV7-2 with TRBJ1-3; a weak D match, TRBD1 (5 bases). CDR1 is SGHTA and CDR2 is FQGNSA in the germline V gene. Trimming pared 9 bases from V and 4 bases from J, leaving 13 bases between. The CDR3 length is 13 residues. CDR3 nucleotide sequence: TGTGCCAGTGTAGGGGCCTTCGGAAACACCATATATTTT. Protein: CASVGAFGNTIYF.

This clonotype showed up many times. The V and J genes are TRBV28 and TRBJ2-3; TRBD2 is a possible D gene (5 bases). The CDR3 runs 13 residues. V lost 6 bases and J 6 bases, leaving 13 bases between the germline ends. Germline CDR1 reads MDHEN; CDR2 reads SYDVKM. This chain's CDR3 is CASRLSGSDTQYF. The CDR3 nucleotides read TGTGCCAGCAGACTGTCGGGGTCCGATACGCAGTATTTT. The full variable domain, in which reference TRBV28 and TRBJ2-3 provide the parts outside the CDR3, is DVKVTQSSRYLVKRTGEKVFLECVQDMDHENMFWYRQDPGLGLRLIYFSYDVKMKEKGDIPEGYSVSREKKERFSLILESASTNQTSMYLCASRLSGSDTQYFGPGTRLTVL.

The CDR3 here is CASSPFRDEQYF. The CDR3 nucleotides are TGTGCCAGCAGCCCATTTCGGGACGAGCAGTACTTC. The rearrangement joins TRBV7-2 to TRBJ2-7; D unclear. The length of the CDR3 is 12 residues. V was cut by 5 bases and J by 5 bases, with 10 bases left in between. The germline V gene has CDR1 SGHTA and CDR2 FQGNSA. Full variable domain (rest looked up from reference TRBV7-2 and TRBJ2-7): GAGVSQSPSNKVTEKGKDVELRCDPISGHTALYWYRQSLGQGLEFLIYFQGNSAPDKSGLPSDRFSAERTGGSVSTLTIQRTQQEDSAVYLCASSPFRDEQYFGPGTRLTVT.

The chain has TRBV25-1 and TRBJ2-1; D may be TRBD1 (6 bases). The germline V gene encodes CDR1 MGHDK and CDR2 SYGVNS. V lost 5 bases, J lost 0 bases, and 17 bases lay in between. The CDR3 runs 17 residues. The CDR3 DNA sequence: TGTGCCAGCAGTCCAGACAGGCAAACAAACTCCTACAATGAGCAGTTCTTC. It yields the protein CASSPDRQTNSYNEQFF.

There are a few counts of this clonotype. The CDR3 loop is CASSARGAATNEKLFF. DNA of the CDR3: TGTGCCAGCAGCGCGAGGGGGGCAGCTACTAATGAAAAACTGTTTTTT. The genes are TRBV9 and TRBJ1-4; TRBD1 is a possible D gene (6 bases). CDR1 SGDLS and CDR2 YYNGEE come from the germline V gene. The CDR3 runs to 16 residues. V was shortened by 3 bases and J by 2 bases, with 14 bases between the two germline ends. The variable domain in full, completed from reference TRBV9 and TRBJ1-4, reads DSGVTQTPKHLITATGQRVTLRCSPRSGDLSVYWYQQSLDQGLQFLIQYYNGEERAKGNILERFSAQQFPDLHSELNLSSLELGDSALYFCASSARGAATNEKLFFGSGTQLSVL.

The chain uses TRBV20-1 and TRBJ2-5; TRBD2 matches at 9 bases. This CDR3 is built from 15 residues. Trimming took 4 bases from V and 0 from J; bases not matched to a gene: 6. CDR1 is DFQATT, CDR2 SNEGSKA, per germline (reference sequence). CDR3 loop: CSANTGLANQETQYF. In DNA form, the CDR3 reads TGCAGTGCTAACACGGGACTAGCTAACCAAGAGACCCAGTACTTC.

The sample holds many counts of this clonotype. V gene TRBV20-1 combines with J gene TRBJ2-1, with a possible D match to TRBD2 (7 bases). CDR3 length: 15 amino acids. Trimming took off 4 bases at V and 4 bases at J, with 17 bases between the two ends. Germline loops: CDR1 DFQATT, CDR2 SNEGSKA (reference sequence). CDR3 coding DNA: TGCAGTGCTAAAAGCTGGGGGGGCACGTACAATGAGCAGTTCTTC. This translates into CSAKSWGGTYNEQFF.

The table lists this clonotype with a count of one. This chain uses TRBV25-1 with TRBJ2-1, with TRBD2 as a possible D gene (5 bases). Germline assignment: CDR1 MGHDK and CDR2 SYGVNS. V was clipped by 6 bases and J by 12 bases, with 15 bases between them. CDR3 length: 12 amino acids. CDR3 coding DNA: TGTGCCAGCAGAAAACTAGAAACGCCGCAGTTCTTC. It encodes CASRKLETPQFF.

This clonotype came up many times. J is TRBJ1-5 and V is TRBV19, with 8 bases matching TRBD1. Germline CDR1 LNHDA, CDR2 SQIVND (reference sequence). With V trimmed by 7 bases and J by 0 bases, 8 bases remained unmatched. There are 16 residues in the CDR3. The CDR3 region has the DNA TGTGCCAGTACCGACAGGGGAAGGGTTAGCAATCAGCCCCAGCATTTT. It codes for CASTDRGRVSNQPQHF.

This clonotype was seen ten or more times. V is TRBV28 and J is TRBJ2-7, with 7 bases identical to TRBD2. Germline values: CDR1 MDHEN, CDR2 SYDVKM. This CDR3 comprises 15 residues. Unmatched junction bases numbered 9, after V lost 5 bases and J lost 2 bases. CDR3 nucleotide sequence: TGTGCCAGCAGTCCACCTCCCGGGACTACCTACGAGCAGTACTTC. As protein: CASSPPPGTTYEQYF.

This clonotype showed up many times. The rearrangement uses TRBV28 and TRBJ1-5, with 8 positions matching TRBD1. Germline CDR1 MDHEN, CDR2 SYDVKM. V shed 3 bases, J shed 0 bases, and the junction held 13 bases outside the gene matches. The CDR3 loop spans 19 amino acids. The DNA of the CDR3 is TGTGCCAGCAGTTTTGATGCAGGGGGCAGTGGTTATAGCAATCAGCCCCAGCATTTT. This sequence encodes CASSFDAGGSGYSNQPQHF.

There are a few counts of this clonotype. V gene TRBV29-1 combines with J gene TRBJ1-6; unclear D gene. Germline V gives CDR1 SQVTM, CDR2 ANQGSEA. The CDR3 is 17 residues long. V dropped 4 bases and J dropped 6 bases, with 22 bases sitting between them. The CDR3 here is CSVVEPLSGSLNSPLHF. CDR3 in DNA: TGCAGCGTTGTAGAACCCTTGTCGGGGTCCCTTAATTCACCCCTCCACTTT.

The chain is built from TRBV19 and TRBJ2-2; no reliable D call. V gave up 8 bases and J gave up 9 bases, with 13 bases separating them. Germline CDR1 reads LNHDA; CDR2 reads SQIVND (reference sequence). The CDR3 extends over 12 amino acids. CDR3 sequence: CASRTGVRELFF. The CDR3 nucleotides read TGTGCCAGTCGAACCGGAGTCCGGGAGCTGTTTTTT.

This clonotype was picked up many times. The chain combines TRBV2 with TRBJ1-2; TRBD1 is a possible D gene (6 bases). The V gene's germline CDR1 is SNHLY and CDR2 FYNNEI. V gave up 7 bases and J gave up 4 bases, with 22 bases separating them. This CDR3 contains 16 residues. The CDR3 here is CASTRWGAATVYGYTF. CDR3 nucleotide sequence: TGTGCCAGCACCCGATGGGGGGCAGCCACCGTCTATGGCTACACCTTC.

This clonotype was recorded at least ten times. The chain uses TRBV25-1 and TRBJ2-1; D is uncertain. Trimming removed 4 bases at V and 6 bases at J, with 13 bases between. The CDR3 totals 14 residues. Looked up from germline, CDR1 is MGHDK and CDR2 is SYGVNS. The CDR3 coding sequence is TGTGCCAGCAGTGTAGGAACGGTGCGCAATGAGCAGTTCTTC. It translates to CASSVGTVRNEQFF.

The J gene is TRBJ2-1, the V gene TRBV7-2; TRBD2 matches 12 bases. V trimming: 6 bases; J trimming: 8 bases; junction bases outside the gene matches: 8. This CDR3 has 15 amino acids. The germline gives CDR1 SGHTA, CDR2 FQGNSA. The CDR3 protein is CASSSGTSGFDEQFF. Written as DNA, the CDR3 is TGTGCCAGCAGTTCCGGGACTAGCGGGTTCGATGAGCAGTTCTTC.

This clonotype was detected ten times or more. The J gene is TRBJ1-5, the V gene TRBV28, with unresolved D. Trimming took off 5 bases at V and 1 base at J, with 15 bases between the two ends. The CDR3 is 16 amino acids. Germline loops: CDR1 MDHEN, CDR2 SYDVKM. This CDR3 reads CASSPMRGKSNQPQHF. In nucleotides, the CDR3 is TGTGCCAGCAGTCCCATGAGAGGGAAGAGCAATCAGCCCCAGCATTTT.

This clonotype was picked up a small number of times. V gene TRBV9 combines with J gene TRBJ1-2; no reliable D call. The CDR3 extends over 15 amino acids. Deletions cut 4 bases from V and 3 bases from J, with 16 bases between. Germline values: CDR1 SGDLS, CDR2 YYNGEE. CDR3 sequence reads: CASSLTDTLYYGYTF. CDR3 in DNA: TGTGCCAGCAGCCTTACTGACACTCTTTACTATGGCTACACCTTC.